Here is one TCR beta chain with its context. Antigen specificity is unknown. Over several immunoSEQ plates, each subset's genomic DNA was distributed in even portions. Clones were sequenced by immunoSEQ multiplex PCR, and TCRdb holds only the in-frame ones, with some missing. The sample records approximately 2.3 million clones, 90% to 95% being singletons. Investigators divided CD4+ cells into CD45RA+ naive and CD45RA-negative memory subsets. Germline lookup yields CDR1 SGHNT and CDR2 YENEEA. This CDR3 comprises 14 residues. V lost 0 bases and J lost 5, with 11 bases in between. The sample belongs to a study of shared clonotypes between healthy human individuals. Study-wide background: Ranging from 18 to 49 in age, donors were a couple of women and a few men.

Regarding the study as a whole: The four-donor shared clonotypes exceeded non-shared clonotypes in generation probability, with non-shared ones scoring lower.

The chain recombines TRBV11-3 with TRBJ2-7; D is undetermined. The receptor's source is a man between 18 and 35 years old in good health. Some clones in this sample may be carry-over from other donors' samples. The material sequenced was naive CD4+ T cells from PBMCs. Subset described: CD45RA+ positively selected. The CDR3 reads CASSLDSRRNEQYF. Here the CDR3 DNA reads TGTGCCAGCAGCTTAGATTCCCGACGCAACGAGCAGTACTTC.